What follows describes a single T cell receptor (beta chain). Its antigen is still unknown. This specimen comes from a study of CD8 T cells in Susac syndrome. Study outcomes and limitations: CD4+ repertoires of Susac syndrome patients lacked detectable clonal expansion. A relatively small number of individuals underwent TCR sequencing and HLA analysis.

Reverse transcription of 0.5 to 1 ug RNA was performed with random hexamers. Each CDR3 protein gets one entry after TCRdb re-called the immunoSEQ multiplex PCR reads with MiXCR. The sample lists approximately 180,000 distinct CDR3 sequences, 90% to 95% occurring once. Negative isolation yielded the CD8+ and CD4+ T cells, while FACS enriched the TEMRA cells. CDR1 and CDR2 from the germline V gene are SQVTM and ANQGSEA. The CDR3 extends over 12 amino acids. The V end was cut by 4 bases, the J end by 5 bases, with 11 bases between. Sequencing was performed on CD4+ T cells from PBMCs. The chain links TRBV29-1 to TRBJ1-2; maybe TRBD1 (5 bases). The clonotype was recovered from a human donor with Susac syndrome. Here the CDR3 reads CSVGDGAYGYTF. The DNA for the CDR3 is TGCAGCGTTGGGGACGGGGCTTATGGCTACACCTTC.